The subject of this entry is one T cell receptor (beta chain). Its antigen is currently not known. Base qualities are not at hand, and no much larger clone is one base apart. Preparation of the library involved the immunoSEQ multiplex PCR assay. Held by TCRdb, this immuneACCESS table contains in-frame sequences only and omits some clones. Under half of the omission traces to an unresolved V gene where checked; the cause of the rest is unknown. Here the sample has about 62,000 clones; 80% to 90% occur a single time. The ten biggest clones cover roughly 5.6% of the sample. The data are from a study of technical replicates of blood from several donors (dated by TCRdb to 2016 to 2017). V loses 3 bases of germline sequence and J loses 6 bases, and the interval between the two ends is 12 bases. The CDR3 goes from the cysteine to the phenylalanine over 13 residues. Just CDR3 DNA is preserved here, 39 bases in frame from base 1. Sequences SGDLS (CDR1) and YYNGEE (CDR2) are obtained from the germline V gene.

This receptor was taken from a human donor in good health. Some clones in this sample may be carry-over from other donors' samples. The sample comprised PBMCs. The sequence joins TRBV9 to TRBJ1-1; there is no confident call for the D gene. Read as DNA, the sequence is TGTGCCAGCAGCGCCGACCTAGAAGCTGAAGCTTTCTTT. This is translated as CASSADLEAEAFF.